This is a list of T cell receptor beta chains from one sample in a study of blood T cells in healthy people across ages. TCRdb ran MiXCR on the 5' RACE reads and lists one entry per CDR3 protein. The repertoire holds 500,000 to 600,000 distinct CDR3 sequences, with 27% as singletons. The sample comprised blood. The receptors come from a woman in her seventies in good health. CDR3s include the opening cysteine and the closing phenylalanine or tryptophan. The D gene is left open where the match is weak. Only part of the rows carry a size: once, few, many, or a class if the clone is expanded.

j_call clone_size v_call d_call cdr3_aa cdr3_nt
TRBJ2-6 few TRBV7-2 NA CASSLVSPGHGGANVLTF TGTGCCAGCAGCTTAGTTAGTCCAGGACACGGTGGGGCCAACGTCCTGACTTTC
TRBJ2-2 few TRBV9 NA CASSVDLLNTGELFF TGTGCCAGCAGCGTAGACCTGTTGAACACCGGGGAGCTGTTTTTT
TRBJ2-5 NA TRBV11-2 TRBD1 CASSPFGTGGTETQYF TGTGCCAGCAGCCCTTTCGGGACAGGGGGCACGGAGACCCAGTACTTC
TRBJ2-4 few TRBV2 NA CASSDAGAGKNIQYF TGTGCCAGCAGTGATGCGGGGGCGGGCAAAAACATTCAGTACTTC
TRBJ1-6 NA TRBV28 NA CASSSRSSYNSPLHF TGTGCCAGCAGTTCAAGGAGCTCCTATAATTCACCCCTCCACTTT
TRBJ1-6 NA TRBV18 NA CASSTGQYLHF TGTGCCAGCTCAACCGGACAGTATCTCCACTTT
TRBJ2-1 NA TRBV6-2/TRBV6-3 NA CASSYGVDAQFF TGTGCCAGCAGTTACGGGGTGGATGCGCAGTTCTTC
TRBJ2-5 few TRBV3-1 TRBD2 CASSQGAGPLQETQYF TGTGCCAGCAGCCAAGGAGCGGGACCTCTCCAAGAGACCCAGTACTTC
TRBJ1-1 few TRBV7-3 NA CASSFSWGTEAFF TGTGCCAGCAGCTTTAGTTGGGGCACTGAAGCTTTCTTT
TRBJ2-7 once TRBV5-1 TRBD1 CASSPNPGTGSHEQYF TGCGCCAGCAGCCCCAACCCCGGGACAGGGAGCCACGAGCAGTACTTC
TRBJ1-5 few TRBV12-3/TRBV12-4 NA CASSLAVERPQHF TGTGCCAGCAGTTTAGCCGTCGAGCGGCCCCAGCATTTT
TRBJ1-5 NA TRBV15 NA CATSRDGAGHQPQHF TGTGCCACCAGCAGAGATGGGGCAGGGCATCAGCCCCAGCATTTT
TRBJ1-1 NA TRBV7-2 NA CASSERSEAFF TGTGCCAGCAGCGAGAGGTCTGAAGCTTTCTTT
TRBJ1-3 NA TRBV20-1 NA CSARAGSLNGNTIYF TGCAGTGCTAGAGCCGGGTCCTTGAACGGAAACACCATATATTTT
TRBJ2-1 few TRBV20-1 TRBD2 CSARVRTSGGWGDEQFF TGCAGTGCTAGAGTACGGACTAGCGGGGGTTGGGGGGATGAGCAGTTCTTC
TRBJ2-1 NA TRBV6-5 NA CASSDKGRRRQFF TGTGCCAGCAGTGACAAGGGTAGGAGGAGGCAGTTCTTC
TRBJ1-5 few TRBV7-2 NA CASSLDASNQPQHF TGTGCCAGCAGCTTAGACGCTAGCAATCAGCCCCAGCATTTT
TRBJ2-1 few TRBV5-1 NA CASSMGDDYNEQFF TGCGCCAGCAGCATGGGGGACGACTACAATGAGCAGTTCTTC
TRBJ2-2 NA TRBV20-1 NA CSASSGWNTGELFF TGCAGTGCTAGCTCCGGGTGGAACACCGGGGAGCTGTTTTTT
TRBJ1-6 NA TRBV9 NA CASSVDTSPLHF TGTGCCAGCAGCGTAGACACTTCACCCCTCCACTTT
TRBJ2-5 NA TRBV7-7 NA CASSRAQIGEYLYF TGTGCCAGCAGCCGGGCTCAAATCGGAGAGTATCTGTACTTC
TRBJ2-5 NA TRBV7-2 NA CASSLGWRQETQYF TGTGCCAGCAGCTTAGGCTGGCGGCAAGAGACCCAGTACTTC
TRBJ1-2 few TRBV20-1 NA CSARDRGRNSYGYTF TGCAGTGCTAGAGATCGGGGACGGAACTCCTATGGCTACACCTTC
TRBJ2-2 NA TRBV9 TRBD2 CASSVPGLVNTGELFF TGTGCCAGCAGCGTTCCGGGACTAGTGAACACCGGGGAGCTGTTTTTT
TRBJ2-5 few TRBV11-2 TRBD2 CASSLNPQAGGPETQYF TGTGCCAGCAGCTTAAATCCTCAGGCGGGGGGGCCAGAGACCCAGTACTTC
TRBJ2-3 few TRBV7-3 TRBD2 CASSLRESGGTDTQYF TGTGCCAGCAGCTTAAGGGAGAGCGGGGGGACAGATACGCAGTATTTT
TRBJ2-7 few TRBV18 TRBD1 CASSYQHPDRVFYEQYF TGTGCCAGCTCCTACCAGCATCCAGACAGGGTTTTTTACGAGCAGTACTTC
TRBJ2-3 NA TRBV9 TRBD2 CASSFGTSVGFTDTQYF TGTGCCAGCAGCTTCGGGACTAGCGTTGGATTCACAGATACGCAGTATTTT
TRBJ2-5 many TRBV9 NA CASSAEAAQQETQYF TGTGCCAGCAGCGCCGAAGCGGCTCAGCAAGAGACCCAGTACTTC
TRBJ1-4 few TRBV11-2 NA CASSLDLGYLFF TGTGCCAGCAGCTTAGATCTAGGGTACCTGTTTTTT
TRBJ1-5 NA TRBV19 NA CASSITRVSNQPQHF TGTGCCAGTAGTATAACCAGGGTTAGCAATCAGCCCCAGCATTTT
TRBJ1-6 few TRBV6-5 NA CASSTGTNSPLHF TGTGCCAGCAGTACCGGGACAAATTCACCCCTCCACTTT
TRBJ1-1 NA TRBV28 NA CASSLTEPSTEAFF TGTGCCAGCAGTTTAACGGAGCCCAGCACTGAAGCTTTCTTT
TRBJ2-3 NA TRBV9 TRBD1 CASSAGQGRKDTQYF TGTGCCAGCAGCGCCGGACAGGGAAGAAAGGATACGCAGTATTTT
TRBJ1-2 few TRBV29-1 TRBD1 CSVEQGGNYGYTF TGCAGCGTTGAACAGGGGGGTAACTATGGCTACACCTTC
TRBJ2-5 once TRBV20-1 TRBD1 CSARDPGTASETQYF TGCAGTGCTAGAGACCCGGGGACAGCCTCAGAGACCCAGTACTTC
TRBJ2-7 NA TRBV29-1 NA CSAKTDSYEQYF TGCAGCGCAAAAACTGACTCCTACGAGCAGTACTTC
TRBJ2-7 NA TRBV6-6 NA CASRQGPSYEQYF TGTGCCAGCCGGCAGGGGCCTTCCTACGAGCAGTACTTC
TRBJ2-7 once TRBV6-2/TRBV6-3 TRBD1 CASRKGGQGSYEQYF TGTGCCAGCAGAAAAGGGGGACAGGGATCCTACGAGCAGTACTTC
TRBJ2-7 NA TRBV5-1 NA CASSLAGTPYEQYF TGCGCCAGCAGCCTGGCCGGCACCCCCTACGAGCAGTACTTC
TRBJ1-3 few TRBV4-1 NA CASSRHGTPGNTIYF TGCGCCAGCAGCCGCCACGGGACCCCAGGGAACACCATATATTTT
TRBJ1-1 few TRBV6-2/TRBV6-3 TRBD1 CVSRPFDRANTEAFF TGTGTCAGCAGACCCTTCGACAGGGCGAACACTGAAGCTTTCTTT
TRBJ1-1 NA TRBV11-3 NA CASRLSGNTEAFF TGTGCCAGCAGGCTTTCGGGGAACACTGAAGCTTTCTTT
TRBJ1-1 NA TRBV3-1 NA CASSSAATVDTEAFF TGTGCCAGCAGCTCGGCGGCGACTGTAGACACTGAAGCTTTCTTT
TRBJ1-2 NA TRBV29-1 NA CSVRRGNYGYTF TGCAGCGTTCGGAGGGGAAACTATGGCTACACCTTC
TRBJ2-3 many TRBV24-1 TRBD2 CATSDRSGGARADTQYF TGTGCCACCAGTGATCGAAGCGGGGGGGCCCGCGCAGATACGCAGTATTTT
TRBJ2-6 NA TRBV12-3/TRBV12-4 NA CASSFVAEGANVLTF TGTGCCAGCAGTTTTGTGGCGGAGGGGGCCAACGTCCTGACTTTC
TRBJ2-5 many TRBV7-2 NA CASSFPGTQYF TGTGCCAGCAGCTTTCCGGGGACCCAGTACTTC
TRBJ2-3 once TRBV7-2 NA CASSSLPGVDTQYF TGTGCCAGCAGCTCGCTCCCGGGGGTAGATACGCAGTATTTT
TRBJ2-5 NA TRBV7-2 NA CASSLAFNQETQYF TGTGCCAGCAGCTTAGCTTTTAACCAAGAGACCCAGTACTTC
TRBJ2-7 NA TRBV27 TRBD2 CASSPGTIYEQYF TGTGCCAGCAGTCCGGGGACTATCTACGAGCAGTACTTC
TRBJ2-1 NA TRBV5-1 NA CASSGGGTPNEQFF TGCGCCAGCAGCGGGGGCGGGACACCCAATGAGCAGTTCTTC
TRBJ2-1 NA TRBV24-1 TRBD2 CATSDGARGGDEQFF TGTGCCACCAGTGATGGTGCGCGGGGGGGCGATGAGCAGTTCTTC
TRBJ1-4 NA TRBV27 NA CASSLSLVLLGVGEKLFF TGTGCCAGCAGTTTATCGTTGGTGTTATTGGGGGTTGGTGAAAAACTGTTTTTT
TRBJ2-1 many TRBV5-1 NA CASSLRGVTYNEQFF TGCGCCAGCAGCTTAAGGGGGGTTACCTACAATGAGCAGTTCTTC
TRBJ2-5 NA TRBV4-2 NA CASSQEMGGVGETQYF TGTGCCAGCAGCCAAGAAATGGGGGGCGTTGGGGAGACCCAGTACTTC
TRBJ1-2 many TRBV5-1 NA CASSLLGDGYTF TGCGCCAGCAGCTTGCTCGGGGATGGCTACACCTTC
TRBJ1-5 NA TRBV5-1 NA CASSLGPGVVQPQHF TGCGCCAGCAGCTTGGGTCCCGGTGTAGTTCAGCCCCAGCATTTT
TRBJ1-2 many TRBV7-2 TRBD1 CASSSRQGSLYGYTF TGTGCCAGCAGCTCCCGACAGGGATCCCTCTATGGCTACACCTTC